The following is a T cell receptor (beta chain) sequence with its context. No antigen is known for it. No base-level quality is on record; no much larger clone is a single base apart. This sample stems from a study of shared clonotypes between healthy human individuals (TCRdb year 2020). A note on the overall study: The cohort comprised two women and a few men aged 18 to 49 years. Per donor, three plates each were used for CD4 naive and CD4 memory, two for CD8 naive, and one for CD8 memory. To estimate repertoire size and how much clonotypes are shared between individuals, the study performed deep sequencing of blood TCR repertoires from about five healthy adults. To increase sequencing depth and limit assay-specific biases, TCR repertoire library preparation and sequencing were carried out by different laboratories using diverse techniques. Leukapheresis yielded between about 0.85 and 10 billion PBMCs per donor.

Overall results and qualifications from the work: Rarefaction of sorted-subset datasets indicated incomplete sequencing despite the large sequencing depth. Sampling was limited to blood, and TCR repertoires in tissue likely differ from TCR repertoires in blood. Roughly 5% of naive CD4, 3% to 3.5% of naive CD8, 2% to 2.5% of memory CD4, and more than 0.35% of memory CD8 clonotypes were shared across several donors. Higher generation probabilities were observed for clonotypes shared by all four sorted-subset donors than for non-shared clonotypes. Pairwise subsampling led to the expectation that sequencing depth would affect the degree of clonotype sharing among donors. Because the study included a small number of donors, the genetic and exposure-history diversity represented was limited. Naive subsets generally had larger estimated clonotype richness than memory subsets did.

The donors were healthy, HIV-negative adults who had no recently reported acute infections or vaccinations. Every donor was a Caucasian adult living in Nashville, Tennessee, USA. CD8 memory samples were composed of magnetically selected CD45RO+ cells combined with CCR7-negative CD45RA+ effector memory (TemRA) cells. Blood was collected by leukapheresis, and PBMCs were isolated by Ficoll-Histopaque density gradient centrifugation and then cryopreserved in liquid nitrogen vapor phase. Analytical flow cytometry was used to check the purity and quantity of every magnetically sorted T cell population. Genomic DNA was isolated from every sorted fraction and measured by UV absorbance on a Nanodrop 2000c. Using the deep immunoSEQ assay, TCR CDR3 regions were amplified from genomic DNA by multiplex PCR. Extracted genomic DNA from each cell subset was distributed evenly across all wells of several immunoSEQ 96-well plates, and each plate was treated as a replicate. For sorted subsets, each replicate PCR was loaded with 200 ng genomic DNA, equivalent to about 30,000 T cell genomes. Purified libraries were quantified with a Qubit 3.0 fluorometer, sized on a Bioanalyzer 2100, and re-quantified with the KAPA Library Quantification kit. Every immunoSEQ 96-well plate was sequenced on a dedicated single-read 150-cycle Illumina NextSeq 550 flow cell. The paper's processing steps were these. The immunoSEQ output contained only junctional sequences without quality scores, so filtering could not match that applied to full-length reads. To assign V/J genes and CDR3, sequences were annotated against IMGT germline references using PyIR, a Python wrapper for IgBLAST v1.9. Reads with weak V/J assignments (E-value above 1e-6), missing CDR3, stop codons, out-of-frame junctions, or ambiguous translated residues were removed. V3J clonotypes were defined by identical inferred V gene, J gene, and CDR3 amino acid sequence. Percentage overlap between repertoires was computed as shared unique clonotypes divided by the size of the smaller repertoire. Richness of each repertoire was evaluated using RTK rarefaction, the Chao1 estimator, and Recon v2.1 estimates of unobserved clonotypes. For all TCRbeta clonotypes obtained by the gDNA method from a few donors, generation probabilities were computed with OLGA. TCRdb took over this immuneACCESS table, retaining in-frame rearrangements with V and J assigned. Such tables are incomplete; in checked studies, under half of the missing clones stem from an unresolved V gene, and the remainder is unexplained. Clone size and V and J calls were adopted from that table, with D and trimming inferred from the DNA. The sample contains hundreds of thousands of clones, over 75% of them found a single time. The leading ten clones occupy about 16% of the sample.

Reading from cysteine to phenylalanine, the CDR3 counts 13 amino acids. Solely the CDR3 DNA is kept, with 39 bases framed from the first base. CDR1 and CDR2 are drawn from the germline V gene (reference sequence): LNHDA, SQIVND. The junction carries 9 bases between V and J, which are trimmed by 2 bases and 5 bases respectively. The origin of this receptor is a man aged 18 to 29 in good health. Sequencing was carried out using memory CD8+ T cells sorted from blood. The label giving this sample's cell subset or site can be read as: CD45RO+ cells pooled with CCR7-negative TemRA cells. The chain links TRBV19 with TRBJ1-1; no confident D gene assignment can be made. The DNA reads TGTGCCAGTAGTATATACGCGGGAACTGAAGCTTTCTTT. It codes for CASSIYAGTEAFF. Here the CDR3 is joined to the reference TRBV19 and TRBJ1-1 genes, and the full variable domain is: DGGITQSPKYLFRKEGQNVTLSCEQNLNHDAMYWYRQDPGQGLRLIYYSQIVNDFQKGDIAEGYSVSREKKESFPLTVTSAQKNPTAFYLCASSIYAGTEAFFGQGTRLTVV.